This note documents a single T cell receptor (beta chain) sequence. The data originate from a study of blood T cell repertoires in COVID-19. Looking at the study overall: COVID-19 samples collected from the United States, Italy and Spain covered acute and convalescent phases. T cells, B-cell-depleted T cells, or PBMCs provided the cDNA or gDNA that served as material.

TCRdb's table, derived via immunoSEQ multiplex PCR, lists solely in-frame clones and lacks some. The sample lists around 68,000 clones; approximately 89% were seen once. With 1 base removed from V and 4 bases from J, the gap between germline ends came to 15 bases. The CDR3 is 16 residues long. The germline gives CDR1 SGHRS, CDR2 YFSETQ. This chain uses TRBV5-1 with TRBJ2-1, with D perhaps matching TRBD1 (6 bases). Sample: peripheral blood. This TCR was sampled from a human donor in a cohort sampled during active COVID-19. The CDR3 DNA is TGCGCCAGCAGCTTGATGACAGGCAAAAATTACAATGAGCAGTTCTTC. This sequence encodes CASSLMTGKNYNEQFF.